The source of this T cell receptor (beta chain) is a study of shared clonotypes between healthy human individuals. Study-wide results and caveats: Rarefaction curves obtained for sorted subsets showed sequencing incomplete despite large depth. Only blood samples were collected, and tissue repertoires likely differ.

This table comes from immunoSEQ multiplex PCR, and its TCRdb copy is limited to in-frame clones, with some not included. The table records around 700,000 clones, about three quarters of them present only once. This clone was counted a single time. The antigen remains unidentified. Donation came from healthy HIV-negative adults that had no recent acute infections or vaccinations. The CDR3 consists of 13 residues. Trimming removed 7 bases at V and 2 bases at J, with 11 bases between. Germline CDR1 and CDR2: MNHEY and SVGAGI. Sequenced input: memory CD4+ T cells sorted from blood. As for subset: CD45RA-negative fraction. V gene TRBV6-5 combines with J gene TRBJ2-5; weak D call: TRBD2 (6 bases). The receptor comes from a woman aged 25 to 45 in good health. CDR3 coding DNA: TGTGCCAGCACCCACCGGGGGCAAGAGACCCAGTACTTC. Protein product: CASTHRGQETQYF.